This TCR beta chain was identified in a study of blood T cell repertoires in COVID-19. Study at large: Some COVID-19 samples were acute and others convalescent; all came from the United States, Italy and Spain. PBMCs, B-cell-depleted T cells, or T cells were the source of the cDNA or gDNA that made up the material.

As processed by the authors: Amplification of reference gene primers was used by the study to estimate nucleated cell counts. Measured with immunoSEQ multiplex PCR; TCRdb has only the in-frame clones, and not every one. That table supplies the V and J calls and clone size; D and trimming were determined from the DNA. Of approximately 110,000 clones listed, 75% to 90% are singletons. V shed 2 bases and J 9 bases; nucleotides not matched to a gene: 10. From germline, CDR1 is KGHDR and CDR2 SFDVKD. The CDR3 totals 16 residues. The V and J genes are TRBV24-1 and TRBJ1-5; 9 positions match TRBD1. This sequence originates from a woman aged 55-70 years with acute or convalescent COVID-19. Sequencing used peripheral blood. The DNA of the CDR3 is TGTGCCACCAGTGATTCCGGGACAGGGCGCCTTGGGCCCCAGCATTTT. Encoded protein: CATSDSGTGRLGPQHF.